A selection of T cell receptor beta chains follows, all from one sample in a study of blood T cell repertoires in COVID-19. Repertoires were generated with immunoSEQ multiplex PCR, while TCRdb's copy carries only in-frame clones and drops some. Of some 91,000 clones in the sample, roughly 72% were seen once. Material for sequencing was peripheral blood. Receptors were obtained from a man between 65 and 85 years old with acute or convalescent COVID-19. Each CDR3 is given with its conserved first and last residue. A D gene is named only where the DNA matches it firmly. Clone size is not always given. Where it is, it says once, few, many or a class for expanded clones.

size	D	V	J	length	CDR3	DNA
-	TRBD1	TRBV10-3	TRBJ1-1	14	CAISEQEQGTEAFF	TGTGCCATCAGTGAGCAAGAACAGGGGACTGAAGCTTTCTTT
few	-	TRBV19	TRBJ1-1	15	CASSSRRGGNTEAFF	TGTGCCAGTAGCTCACGGCGAGGGGGGAACACTGAAGCTTTCTTT
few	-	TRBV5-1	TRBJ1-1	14	CASSSGTKNTEAFF	TGCGCCAGCAGCTCAGGGACAAAGAACACTGAAGCTTTCTTT
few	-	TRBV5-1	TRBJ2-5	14	CASSGDFLQETQYF	TGCGCCAGCAGCGGGGACTTCCTCCAAGAGACCCAGTACTTC
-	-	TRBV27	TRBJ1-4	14	CASRTLGGGEKLFF	TGTGCCAGCAGGACCCTTGGAGGCGGGGAAAAACTGTTTTTT
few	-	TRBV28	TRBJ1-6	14	CASSLGTVNSPLHF	TGTGCCAGCAGTTTAGGTACAGTTAATTCACCCCTCCACTTT
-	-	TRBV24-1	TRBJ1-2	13	CATSEAGVYGYTF	TGTGCCACCAGTGAGGCAGGGGTATATGGCTACACCTTC
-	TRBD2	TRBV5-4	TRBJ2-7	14	CASSFGGRAYEQYF	TGTGCCAGCAGCTTCGGGGGGAGGGCCTACGAGCAGTACTTC
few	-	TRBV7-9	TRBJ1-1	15	CASSLGGRGSTEAFF	TGTGCCAGCAGCTTGGGGGGGCGCGGTAGCACTGAAGCTTTCTTT
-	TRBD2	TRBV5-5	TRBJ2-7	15	CASSWTSGSFDEQYF	TGTGCCAGCAGCTGGACTAGCGGGAGCTTCGACGAGCAGTACTTC
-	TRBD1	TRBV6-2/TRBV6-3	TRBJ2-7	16	CASSYRGQGWSYEQYF	TGTGCCAGCAGTTACCGGGGACAGGGATGGTCCTACGAGCAGTACTTC
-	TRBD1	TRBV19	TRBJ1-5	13	CASSDRAEQPQHF	TGTGCCAGTAGCGACAGGGCGGAACAGCCCCAGCATTTT
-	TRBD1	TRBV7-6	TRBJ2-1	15	CASSRGQGAYNEQFF	TGTGCCAGCAGCAGAGGACAGGGGGCCTACAATGAGCAGTTCTTC
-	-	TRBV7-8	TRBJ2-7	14	CASSLDIYPGEQYF	TGTGCCAGCAGCTTAGATATCTATCCGGGGGAGCAGTACTTC
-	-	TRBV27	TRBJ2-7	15	CASSLSSGDSYEQYF	TGTGCCAGCAGTTTATCGTCAGGGGACTCCTACGAGCAGTACTTC
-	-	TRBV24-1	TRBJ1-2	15	CATSDPNTGLDGYTF	TGTGCCACCAGTGACCCTAATACAGGGTTAGATGGCTACACCTTC
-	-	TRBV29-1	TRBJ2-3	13	CSVEYGGADTQYF	TGCAGCGTTGAATATGGAGGGGCAGATACGCAGTATTTT
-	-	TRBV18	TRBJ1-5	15	CASSSAGTSNQPQHF	TGTGCCAGCTCATCAGCGGGGACGAGCAATCAGCCCCAGCATTTT
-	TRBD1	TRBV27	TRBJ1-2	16	CASSFLMGQGNYGYTF	TGTGCCAGCAGTTTTCTTATGGGACAGGGTAACTATGGCTACACCTTC
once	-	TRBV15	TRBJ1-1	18	CATSRDSLRGGGGTEAFF	TGTGCCACCAGCAGAGATAGCCTTCGGGGGGGCGGCGGCACTGAAGCTTTCTTT
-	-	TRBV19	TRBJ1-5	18	CASSIGRHGRRSNQPQHF	TGTGCCAGTAGTATCGGGAGACACGGCAGGAGGAGCAATCAGCCCCAGCATTTT
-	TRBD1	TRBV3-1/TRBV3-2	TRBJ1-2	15	CASSPAGQAIYGYTF	TGTGCCAGCAGCCCGGCCGGACAGGCAATCTATGGCTACACCTTC
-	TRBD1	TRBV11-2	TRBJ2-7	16	CASSSLRTGGSYEQYF	TGTGCCAGCAGCTCCCTAAGGACAGGGGGTTCCTACGAGCAGTACTTC
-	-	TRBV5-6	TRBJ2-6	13	CATSTGGANVLTF	TGTGCCACCTCCACGGGAGGGGCCAACGTCCTGACTTTC
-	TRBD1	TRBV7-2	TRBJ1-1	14	CASSVRDSPTEAFF	TGTGCCAGCAGCGTAAGGGACAGCCCCACTGAAGCTTTCTTT
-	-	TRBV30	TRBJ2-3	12	CAWKAVGSTQYF	TGTGCCTGGAAGGCGGTAGGGAGTACGCAGTATTTT
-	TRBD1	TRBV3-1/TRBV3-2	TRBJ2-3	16	CASSQATGGGTDTQYF	TGTGCCAGCAGCCAAGCTACAGGGGGCGGCACAGATACGCAGTATTTT
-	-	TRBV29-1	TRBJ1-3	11	CSVERGNTIYF	TGCAGCGTTGAGAGGGGAAACACCATATATTTT
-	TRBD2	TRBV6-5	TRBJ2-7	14	CASSLAGVPYEQYF	TGTGCCAGCAGCCTAGCGGGAGTACCCTACGAGCAGTACTTC
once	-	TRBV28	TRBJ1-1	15	CASSFLGLMNTEAFF	TGTGCCAGCAGTTTCCTGGGACTCATGAACACTGAAGCTTTCTTT
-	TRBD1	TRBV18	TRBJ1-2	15	CASSPGTGFFHGYTF	TGTGCCAGCTCACCCGGGACAGGGTTTTTCCATGGCTACACCTTC
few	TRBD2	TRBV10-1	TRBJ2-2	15	CASSGGAAGTGELFF	TGCGCCAGCTCCGGGGGGGCCGCGGGCACCGGGGAGCTGTTTTTT
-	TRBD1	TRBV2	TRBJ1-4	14	CASRRDRGPEKLFF	TGTGCCAGCAGGAGGGACAGGGGGCCGGAAAAACTGTTTTTT
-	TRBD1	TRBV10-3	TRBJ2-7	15	CAITEIAGTGSEQYF	TGTGCCATCACCGAAATAGCCGGGACAGGGTCCGAGCAGTACTTC
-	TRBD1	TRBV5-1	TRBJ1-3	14	CASSPDRAGNTIYF	TGCGCCAGCAGTCCCGACAGGGCTGGAAACACCATATATTTT
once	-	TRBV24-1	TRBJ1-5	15	CATSDSQTDNQPQHF	TGTGCCACCAGTGATTCCCAGACAGATAATCAGCCCCAGCATTTT
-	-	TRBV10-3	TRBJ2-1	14	CAISESTGVDEQFF	TGTGCCATCAGTGAGTCGACGGGGGTCGATGAGCAGTTCTTC
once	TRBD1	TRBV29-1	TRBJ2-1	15	CSVETGSSSYNEQFF	TGCAGCGTTGAGACAGGGAGCAGCTCCTACAATGAGCAGTTCTTC
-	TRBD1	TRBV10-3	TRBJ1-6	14	CAIRATGSDSPLHF	TGTGCCATCAGGGCGACAGGGTCTGATTCACCCCTCCACTTT
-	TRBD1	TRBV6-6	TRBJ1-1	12	CASSEGAPEAFF	TGTGCCAGCAGTGAGGGGGCCCCTGAAGCTTTCTTT
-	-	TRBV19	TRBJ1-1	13	CASNWGRDTEAFF	TGTGCCAGTAATTGGGGGCGCGACACTGAAGCTTTCTTT
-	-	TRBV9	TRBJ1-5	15	CASSAQGLRRDPQHF	TGTGCCAGCAGCGCGCAGGGACTCCGCAGGGACCCCCAGCATTTT
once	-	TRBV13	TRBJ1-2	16	CASSFGGARPDYGYTF	TGTGCCAGCAGCTTTGGGGGGGCGAGACCCGACTATGGCTACACCTTC
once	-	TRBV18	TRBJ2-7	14	CASSPRQGSHEQYF	TGTGCCAGCTCACCACGTCAGGGCAGTCACGAGCAGTACTTC
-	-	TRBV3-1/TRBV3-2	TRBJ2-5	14	CASSQVEGGETQYF	TGTGCCAGCAGCCAAGTGGAGGGGGGGGAGACCCAGTACTTC